The 20 T cell receptor beta chains presented below share a single source sample, sequenced in a study of cytomegalovirus exposure and HLA in healthy donors. Primers: 60 Vbeta forward and 13 Jbeta reverse. Using immunoSEQ multiplex PCR, the repertoire was profiled, and TCRdb retains in-frame clones only, with some absent. The listing records 150,000 to 200,000 clones. The sequenced sample was PBMCs. Receptor source: a young man in good health and CMV-seronegative.

The chain couples TRBV19 to TRBJ1-5; D possibly corresponds to TRBD1 (6 bases). Germline CDR1 reads LNHDA; CDR2 reads SQIVND (reference sequence). Trimming removed 4 bases from V and 2 bases from J, with 18 bases in between. This CDR3 contains 17 residues. CDR3 DNA sequence: TGTGCCAGTAGTACCAACCCGCAGGGGACGGGCAATCAGCCCCAGCATTTT. Residues: CASSTNPQGTGNQPQHF.

J is TRBJ2-7 and V is TRBV27, with 7 bases lining up with TRBD1. The CDR3 is 14 residues long. In germline, CDR1 is MNHEY, CDR2 SMNVEV (reference sequence). V shed 8 bases and J 1 base; nucleotides not matched to a gene: 8. Written as DNA, the CDR3 is TGTGCCAGCTCGGACAGGCCCCTTTCCTACGAGCAGTACTTC. Protein sequence: CASSDRPLSYEQYF.

V usage is TRBV15 and J usage is TRBJ1-3, with 9 bases aligning to TRBD1. Germline V gene sequence: CDR1 LNHNV, CDR2 YYDKDF (reference sequence). J lost 4 bases, V lost 5 bases, and 15 bases had no gene match. This CDR3 is 18 amino acids long. CDR3 region: CATSPQIQGAFSGNTIYF. The CDR3 coding sequence is TGTGCCACCAGCCCTCAAATACAGGGGGCCTTTTCCGGAAACACCATATATTTT.

The chain employs TRBV29-1 and TRBJ2-7, with D hard to call. The CDR3 runs to 13 residues. Germline values: CDR1 SQVTM, CDR2 ANQGSEA. V lost 1 base and J 0 bases, leaving 7 bases between the germline ends. The CDR3 loop is CSVEALHSYEQYF. The CDR3 nucleotides are TGCAGCGTTGAAGCACTCCACTCCTACGAGCAGTACTTC.

The CDR3 region has the DNA TGTGCCAGCAGTTATAGCGGGGGGTCGGTACAGACCCAGTACTTC. Encoded protein: CASSYSGGSVQTQYF. This sequence joins TRBV11-3 and TRBJ2-5; 10 bases are a match to TRBD2. The trim removed 6 bases at V and 6 bases at J, leaving 10 bases unmatched. The CDR3 is 15 residues long. The germline gives CDR1 SGHNT, CDR2 YENEEA. Full variable domain (rest looked up from reference TRBV11-3 and TRBJ2-5): EAGVVQSPRYKIIEKKQPVAFWCNPISGHNTLYWYLQNLGQGPELLIRYENEEAVDDSQLPKDRFSAERLKGVDSTLKIQPAELGDSAVYLCASSYSGGSVQTQYFGPGTRLLVL.

The V gene is TRBV5-1, the J gene TRBJ1-5; 7 bases align to TRBD1. J lost 3 bases, V lost 0 bases, and 9 bases had no gene match. This CDR3 has 17 residues. The germline CDR1 and CDR2 sequences are SGHRS and YFSETQ. The CDR3 loop is CASSLGGTASLNQPQHF. DNA for the CDR3: TGCGCCAGCAGCTTGGGGGGGACAGCTTCCCTCAATCAGCCCCAGCATTTT. The full variable domain, with the rest looked up from reference TRBV5-1 and TRBJ1-5, is KAGVTQTPRYLIKTRGQQVTLSCSPISGHRSVSWYQQTPGQGLQFLFEYFSETQRNKGNFPGRFSGRQFSNSRSEMNVSTLELGDSALYLCASSLGGTASLNQPQHFGDGTRLSIL.

The rearrangement links TRBV10-2 to TRBJ1-1; D call uncertain. Looked up from germline, CDR1 is WSHSY and CDR2 is SAAADI. The V and J ends lost 7 bases and 0 bases respectively, with 9 bases between them. There are 13 residues in the CDR3. The CDR3 region is CASKEHLNTEAFF. In DNA form, the CDR3 reads TGCGCCAGCAAGGAGCACCTGAACACTGAAGCTTTCTTT.

The chain is built from TRBV5-5 and TRBJ1-5; no firm D call. The CDR3 is 17 residues long. Trimming removed 4 bases from V and 7 bases from J, with 24 bases in between. The germline V gene has CDR1 SGHKS and CDR2 YYEKEE (reference sequence). The CDR3 region has the DNA TGTGCCAGCAGCCCACAACTCCAGGTTGATAGGAACCAGCCCCAGCATTTT. Translated, it gives CASSPQLQVDRNQPQHF.

The CDR3 DNA reads as TGTGCCAGCAGTTGGCGGGGGACGAAGGGTGAAAAACTGTTTTTT. Translated, it gives CASSWRGTKGEKLFF. The gene calls are TRBV27 and TRBJ1-4; D perhaps matches TRBD1 (5 bases). This CDR3 comprises 15 residues. V lost 4 bases and J lost 7, with 16 bases in between. Germline V gene data show CDR1 as MNHEY and CDR2 as SMNVEV (reference sequence).

V gene TRBV4-1 combines with J gene TRBJ2-1; D might be TRBD2 (6 bases). Trimming stripped 2 bases from V and 8 bases from J, with 10 bases between. There are 13 residues in the CDR3. CDR1 is MGHRA and CDR2 is YSYEKL in the germline V gene. The CDR3 is CASSQLREDEQFF. Written as DNA, the CDR3 is TGCGCCAGCAGCCAACTGAGGGAGGATGAGCAGTTCTTC.

The chain carries TRBV10-3 and TRBJ2-7, with D tentatively TRBD2 (7 bases). In germline, CDR1 is ENHRY, CDR2 SYGVKD. There are 12 residues in the CDR3. Trimming left V 6 bases short and J 6 bases short, with 12 bases between. As DNA, the CDR3 is TGTGCCATCAGCTTTAGGGGGGGCGAGCAGTACTTC. Translation gives CAISFRGGEQYF.

The chain couples TRBV6-6 to TRBJ2-3, with D tentatively TRBD1 (5 bases). The CDR3 is made up of 14 amino acids. V lost 5 bases to trimming and J lost 2 bases, with 11 bases between them. The V gene's germline CDR1 is MNHNY and CDR2 SVGAGI (reference sequence). The CDR3 reads CASSLGAATDTQYF. DNA for the CDR3: TGTGCCAGCAGTCTTGGGGCTGCCACAGATACGCAGTATTTT.

V and J are TRBV2 and TRBJ2-1; TRBD2 matches at 10 bases. The CDR3 is made up of 16 amino acids. With 5 bases clipped from V and 6 bases from J, the junction kept 10 bases outside the gene matches. The germline CDR1 and CDR2 sequences are SNHLY and FYNNEI. The CDR3 coding sequence is TGTGCCAGCAGTCCCGAGGGGCTAGCGGGAGTCAATGAGCAGTTCTTC. Translating gives CASSPEGLAGVNEQFF.

The CDR3 DNA is TGTGCCATCAGTGAGCCTTTTCTGGACAGGGTTAACGAGCAGTACTTC. Translated, it gives CAISEPFLDRVNEQYF. The chain uses TRBV10-3 and TRBJ2-7, with 8 bases identical to TRBD1. The CDR3 is 16 amino acids. The V gene's germline CDR1 is ENHRY and CDR2 SYGVKD. The ends lost 2 bases at V and 5 bases at J; junction bases unmatched: 11.

CDR3 sequence reads: CASSYSRVVGQFF. The CDR3 nucleotides read TGTGCCAGCAGTTACTCCAGGGTCGTGGGGCAGTTCTTC. The rearrangement uses TRBV6-6 and TRBJ2-1; D may be TRBD1 (5 bases). The CDR3 loop spans 13 amino acids. V lost 0 bases, J lost 12 bases, and 12 bases lay in between. CDR1 MNHNY and CDR2 SVGAGI come from the germline V gene (reference sequence).

CDR3: CAISLDGKNTEAFF. CDR3 nucleotide sequence: TGTGCCATCAGTTTAGACGGGAAGAACACTGAAGCTTTCTTT. The genes are TRBV10-3 and TRBJ1-1; D gene ambiguous. CDR3 length: 14 amino acids. Looked up from germline, CDR1 is ENHRY and CDR2 is SYGVKD. V was trimmed by 5 bases and J by 1 base, leaving 11 bases between them.

The chain recombines TRBV29-1 with TRBJ2-7; tentative D call: TRBD1 (5 bases). The CDR3 covers 14 residues. V lost 3 bases, J lost 2 bases, and 14 bases lay in between. In germline, CDR1 is SQVTM, CDR2 ANQGSEA. The CDR3 DNA reads TGCAGCGTTGAGATGGCAGGGATCCCCTACGAGCAGTACTTC. It translates to CSVEMAGIPYEQYF.

As for this clone: This same CDR3 is encoded by further DNA sequences in the sample. The J gene is TRBJ1-2, the V gene TRBV6-5; TRBD1 agrees at 8 bases. The J segment lost 0 bases and the V segment lost 0 bases, leaving 3 bases of the junction unmatched. From germline, CDR1 is MNHEY and CDR2 SVGAGI. The CDR3 consists of 16 residues. The CDR3 region has the DNA TGTGCCAGCAGTTACTCGAGACAGGGGACTAACTATGGCTACACCTTC. Amino acid sequence: CASSYSRQGTNYGYTF.

The CDR3 reads CASAPQGQETQYF. The CDR3 region has the DNA TGCGCCAGCGCTCCACAGGGACAAGAGACCCAGTACTTC. The rearrangement uses TRBV5-1 and TRBJ2-5; TRBD1 is a possible D gene (6 bases). Germline CDR1 reads SGHRS; CDR2 reads YFSETQ. The ends were cut back, 7 bases at V and 2 bases at J, with 12 bases in the middle. The CDR3 is 13 residues long.

The V call is TRBV19, the J call TRBJ2-3; the match to TRBD2 covers 7 bases. This CDR3 spans 15 amino acids. Germline values: CDR1 LNHDA, CDR2 SQIVND (reference sequence). The V segment lost 5 bases and the J segment 0 bases; nucleotides outside the gene matches: 5. Written as DNA, the CDR3 is TGTGCCAGTAGTTTCGTGCGGGGGAGCACAGATACGCAGTATTTT. Translated: CASSFVRGSTDTQYF. Based on the CDR3 plus reference TRBV19 and TRBJ2-3, the full variable domain is DGGITQSPKYLFRKEGQNVTLSCEQNLNHDAMYWYRQDPGQGLRLIYYSQIVNDFQKGDIAEGYSVSREKKESFPLTVTSAQKNPTAFYLCASSFVRGSTDTQYFGPGTRLTVL.